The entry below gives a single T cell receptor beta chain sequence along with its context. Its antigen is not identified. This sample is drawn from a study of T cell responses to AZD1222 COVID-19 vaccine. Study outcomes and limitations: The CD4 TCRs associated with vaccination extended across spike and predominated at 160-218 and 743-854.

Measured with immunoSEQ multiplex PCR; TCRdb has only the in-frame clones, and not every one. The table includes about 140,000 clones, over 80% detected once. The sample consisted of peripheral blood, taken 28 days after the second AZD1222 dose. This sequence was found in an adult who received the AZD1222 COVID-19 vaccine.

CDR3: CASSIQKGWAGANVLTF. As DNA, the CDR3 is TGTGCCAGTAGTATTCAAAAGGGATGGGCTGGGGCCAACGTCCTGACTTTC. The chain joins TRBV19 to TRBJ2-6, with unresolved D. The CDR3 spans 17 residues. Trimming removed 3 bases from V and 2 bases from J, with 14 bases in between. CDR1 and CDR2 from the germline V gene are LNHDA and SQIVND (reference sequence).